The following is a TCR beta chain sequence with its context. It has no known antigen specificity. Per-base qualities were not stored, and no clone one base away is much larger. For sequencing of the TCRbeta CDR3 region, genomic DNA was extracted from the sorted cells. TCRbeta CDR3 regions were sequenced using the immunoSEQ Assay. Entries here come from immuneACCESS through TCRdb and include only in-frame sequences with V and J called. Some clones fail to appear in such tables; in the studies checked, an unresolved V gene covers under half of the shortfall, and the cause of the remainder is unknown. This sample lists 7,000 to 9,000 clones; 88% were detected once. The ten largest clones capture approximately 16% of the sample. The trial excluded patients who had a history of autoimmune disease or who were on systemic immunosuppression. In every dose cohort, peripheral blood was drawn for TCR sequencing at baseline, cycle 4 day 1, and cycle 7 day 1. Samples were obtained from an open-label, multicenter, first-in-human phase I dose-escalation trial of ivuxolimab. Adults with locally advanced or metastatic head and neck squamous cell, hepatocellular, melanoma or renal cell carcinoma were enrolled in the trial. Before TCR sequencing, CD4+ T cells and CD8+ T cells from peripheral blood were sorted into separate populations.

The sample belongs to a study of OX40 agonist ivuxolimab in advanced cancers. Background on the whole study: Ivuxolimab was an agonistic, fully human IgG2 monoclonal antibody directed against OX40 (CD134), a costimulatory receptor. Intravenous ivuxolimab was administered to patients every 2 weeks at six dose levels: 0.01, 0.1, 0.3, 1.5, 3 and 10 mg/kg. Of the approximately 50 dose-escalation patients, hepatocellular carcinoma was present in around 19, melanoma in approximately 15, renal cell carcinoma in 9 and head and neck cancer in 9. The dose-escalation cohort was 80% to 90% male with a mean age of about 60 years, ranging from roughly 20 to 85. Patients were allowed to have had prior anti-PD-1, anti-PD-L1 or anti-CTLA-4 therapy, and about 40% of the dose-escalation patients had been treated with checkpoint inhibitors. Partial responses occurred in three dose-escalation patients: two with cutaneous melanoma and one with hepatocellular carcinoma. Peripheral TCRbeta sequencing was intended to test whether TCR sequence diversity was altered and clonal T-cell expansion was caused by ivuxolimab. The paper describes the monotherapy dose-escalation part (N ≈ 52 patients) of the phase I trial of ivuxolimab. Results and caveats for the whole study, not just this receptor: Low levels of normalized T-cell clonal expansion were also seen in some nonresponding patients. Clonal expansion of both CD4+ and CD8+ blood T cells was observed from baseline to week 6 at doses 0.1 to 3.0 mg/kg. The antigen specificity of the peripheral T cells that underwent clonal expansion was not determined. Partial responders in the 0.1-3.0 mg/kg groups had among the lowest normalized peripheral clonal expansion, especially among CD8+ T cells. On average, CD8+ T cells showed more expanded clones than CD4+ T cells after ivuxolimab.

Based on the germline V gene, the CDR1 and CDR2 sequences are ENHRY and SYGVKD. CDR3 length: 13 amino acids, cysteine to phenylalanine. Just CDR3 DNA is preserved here, 39 bases in frame from base 1. Between the V and J ends, shortened by 10 bases and 8 bases respectively, the junction contains 20 bases. This clonotype was sampled from an adult with an advanced solid tumor such as melanoma, head and neck, liver or kidney cancer. The sample consisted of CD4+ or CD8+ T cells sorted from blood, taken in a trial of the OX40 agonist ivuxolimab. The chain uses TRBV10-3 and TRBJ1-2; no D segment can be confidently identified. The nucleotide sequence is given as TGTGCCAAATCAGAAGGTATACTTGGCGGCTACACCTTC. Translated, it gives CAKSEGILGGYTF.